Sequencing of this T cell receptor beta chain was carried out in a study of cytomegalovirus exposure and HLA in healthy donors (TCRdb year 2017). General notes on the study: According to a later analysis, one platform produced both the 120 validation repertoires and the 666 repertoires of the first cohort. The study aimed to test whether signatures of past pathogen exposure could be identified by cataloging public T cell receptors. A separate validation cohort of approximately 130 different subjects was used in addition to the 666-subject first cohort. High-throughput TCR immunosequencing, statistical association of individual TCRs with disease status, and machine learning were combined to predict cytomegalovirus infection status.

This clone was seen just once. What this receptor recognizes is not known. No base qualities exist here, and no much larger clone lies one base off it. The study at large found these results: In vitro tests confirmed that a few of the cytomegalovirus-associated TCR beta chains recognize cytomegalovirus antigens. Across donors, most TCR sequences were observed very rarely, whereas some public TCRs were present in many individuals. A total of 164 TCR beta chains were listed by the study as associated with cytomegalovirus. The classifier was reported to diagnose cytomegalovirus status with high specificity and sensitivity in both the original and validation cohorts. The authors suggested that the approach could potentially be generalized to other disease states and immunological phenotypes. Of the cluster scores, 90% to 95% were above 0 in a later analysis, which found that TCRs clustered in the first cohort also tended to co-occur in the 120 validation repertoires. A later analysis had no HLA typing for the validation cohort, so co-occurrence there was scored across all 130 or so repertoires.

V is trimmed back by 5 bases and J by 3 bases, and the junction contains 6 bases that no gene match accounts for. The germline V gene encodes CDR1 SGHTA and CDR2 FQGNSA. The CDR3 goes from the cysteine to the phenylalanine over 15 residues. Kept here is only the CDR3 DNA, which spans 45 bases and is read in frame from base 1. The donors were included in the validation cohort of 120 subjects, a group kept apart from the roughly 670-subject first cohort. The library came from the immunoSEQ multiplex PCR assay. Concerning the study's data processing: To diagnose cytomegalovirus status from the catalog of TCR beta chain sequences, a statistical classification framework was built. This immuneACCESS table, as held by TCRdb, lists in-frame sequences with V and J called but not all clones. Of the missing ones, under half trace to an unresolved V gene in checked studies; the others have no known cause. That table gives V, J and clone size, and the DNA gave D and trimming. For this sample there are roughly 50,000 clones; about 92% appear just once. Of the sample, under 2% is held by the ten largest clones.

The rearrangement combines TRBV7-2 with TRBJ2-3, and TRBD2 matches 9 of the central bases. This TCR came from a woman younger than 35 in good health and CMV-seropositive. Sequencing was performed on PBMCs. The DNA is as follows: TGTGCCAGCAGCCGAGGCGGGGGGGATACAGATACGCAGTATTTT. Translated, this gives CASSRGGGDTDTQYF.